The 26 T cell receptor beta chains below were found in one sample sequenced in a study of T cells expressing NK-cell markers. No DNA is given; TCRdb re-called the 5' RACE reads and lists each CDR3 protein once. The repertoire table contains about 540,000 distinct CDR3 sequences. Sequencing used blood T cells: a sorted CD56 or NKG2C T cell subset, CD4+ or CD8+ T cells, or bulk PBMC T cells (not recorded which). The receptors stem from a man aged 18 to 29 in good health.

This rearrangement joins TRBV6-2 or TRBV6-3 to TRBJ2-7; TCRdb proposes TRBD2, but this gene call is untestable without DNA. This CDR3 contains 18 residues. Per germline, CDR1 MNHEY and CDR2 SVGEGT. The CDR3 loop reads CASSYSILSGSVNYEQYF.

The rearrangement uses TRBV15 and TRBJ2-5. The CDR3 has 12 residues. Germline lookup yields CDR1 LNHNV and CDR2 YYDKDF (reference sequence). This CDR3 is CATSRAKETQYF.

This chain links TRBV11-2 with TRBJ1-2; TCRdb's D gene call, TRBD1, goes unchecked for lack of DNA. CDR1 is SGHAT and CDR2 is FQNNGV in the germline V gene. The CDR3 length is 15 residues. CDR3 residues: CASSFLRGADYGYTF.

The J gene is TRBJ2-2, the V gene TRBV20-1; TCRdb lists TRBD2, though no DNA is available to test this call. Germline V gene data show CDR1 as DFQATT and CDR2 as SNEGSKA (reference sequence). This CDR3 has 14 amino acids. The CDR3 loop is CSARGGTSGRELFF.

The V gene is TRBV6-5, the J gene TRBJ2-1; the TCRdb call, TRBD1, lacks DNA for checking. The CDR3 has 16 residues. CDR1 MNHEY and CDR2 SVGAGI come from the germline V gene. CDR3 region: CASSYGGRGPYNEQFF.

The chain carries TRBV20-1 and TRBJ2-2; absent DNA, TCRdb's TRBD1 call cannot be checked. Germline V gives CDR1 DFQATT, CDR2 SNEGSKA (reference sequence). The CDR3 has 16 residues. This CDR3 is CSARSDRGLSTGELFF.

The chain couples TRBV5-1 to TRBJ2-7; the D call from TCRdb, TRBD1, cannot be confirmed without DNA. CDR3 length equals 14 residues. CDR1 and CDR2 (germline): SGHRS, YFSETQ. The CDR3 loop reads CASSFATGAGEQYF.

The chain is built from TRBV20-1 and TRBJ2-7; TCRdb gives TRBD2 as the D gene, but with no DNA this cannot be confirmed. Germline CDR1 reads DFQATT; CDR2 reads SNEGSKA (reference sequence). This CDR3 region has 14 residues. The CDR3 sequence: CSARDGTSDYEQYF.

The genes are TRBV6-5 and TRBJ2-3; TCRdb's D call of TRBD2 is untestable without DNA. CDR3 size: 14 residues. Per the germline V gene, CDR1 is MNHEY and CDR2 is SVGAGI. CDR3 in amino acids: CASTPAGGTDTQYF.

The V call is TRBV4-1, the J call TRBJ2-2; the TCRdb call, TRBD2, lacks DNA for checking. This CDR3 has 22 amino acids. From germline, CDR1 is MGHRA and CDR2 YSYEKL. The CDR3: CASSQDLYARTSETPNTGELFF.

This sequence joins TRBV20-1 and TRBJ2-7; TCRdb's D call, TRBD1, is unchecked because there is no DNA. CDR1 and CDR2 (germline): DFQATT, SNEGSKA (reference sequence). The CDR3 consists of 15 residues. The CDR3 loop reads CSASSGGGGIYEQYF.

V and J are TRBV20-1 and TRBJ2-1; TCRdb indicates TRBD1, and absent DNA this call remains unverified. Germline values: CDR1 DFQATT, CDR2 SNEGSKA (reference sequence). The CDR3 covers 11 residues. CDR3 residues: CSATTVSEQFF.

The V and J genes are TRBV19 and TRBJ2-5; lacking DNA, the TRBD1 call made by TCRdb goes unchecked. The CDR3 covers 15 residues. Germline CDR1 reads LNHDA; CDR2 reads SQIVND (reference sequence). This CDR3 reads CASSTGQGRQETQYF.

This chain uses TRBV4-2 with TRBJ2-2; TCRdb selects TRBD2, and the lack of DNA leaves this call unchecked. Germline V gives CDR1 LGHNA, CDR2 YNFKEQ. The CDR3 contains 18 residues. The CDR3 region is CASSQPTGIAGATGELFF.

The CDR3 is CASSLEAEPHEQYF. The chain carries TRBV5-1 and TRBJ2-7. Germline V gives CDR1 SGHRS, CDR2 YFSETQ. The CDR3 consists of 14 residues.

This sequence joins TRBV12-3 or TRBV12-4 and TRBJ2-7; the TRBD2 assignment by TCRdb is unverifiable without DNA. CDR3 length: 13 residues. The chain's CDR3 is CASRLRETYEQYF.

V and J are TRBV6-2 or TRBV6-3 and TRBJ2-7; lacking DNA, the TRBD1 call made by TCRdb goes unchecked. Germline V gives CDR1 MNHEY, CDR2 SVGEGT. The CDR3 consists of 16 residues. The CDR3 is CASSSPRTGGYHEQYF.

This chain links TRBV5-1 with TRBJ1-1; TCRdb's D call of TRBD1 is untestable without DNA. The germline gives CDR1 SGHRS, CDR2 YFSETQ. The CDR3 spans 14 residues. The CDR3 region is CASMPGIPRVEAFF.

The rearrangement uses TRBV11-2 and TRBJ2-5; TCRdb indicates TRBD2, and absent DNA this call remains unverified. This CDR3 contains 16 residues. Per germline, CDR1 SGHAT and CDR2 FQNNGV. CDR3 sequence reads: CASSPGLAGFIETQYF.

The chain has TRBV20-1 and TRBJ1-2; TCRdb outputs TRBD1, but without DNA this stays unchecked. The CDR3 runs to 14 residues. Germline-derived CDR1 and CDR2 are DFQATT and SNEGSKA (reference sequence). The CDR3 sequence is CSASRGTADYGYTF.

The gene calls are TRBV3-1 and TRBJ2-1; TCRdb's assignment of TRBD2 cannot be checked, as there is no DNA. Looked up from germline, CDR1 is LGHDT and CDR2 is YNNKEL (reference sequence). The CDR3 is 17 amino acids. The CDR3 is CASSQDRSGPRYNEQFF.

The CDR3 reads CASGLVYGQGKFF. The V gene is TRBV12-5, the J gene TRBJ2-1; without DNA, the TCRdb call of TRBD1 cannot be checked. The CDR3 sequence is 13 residues long. Per germline, CDR1 LGHNT and CDR2 FRNRAP. The full variable domain, completed using reference TRBV12-5 and TRBJ2-1, is DARVTQTPRHKVTEMGQEVTMRCQPILGHNTVFWYRQTMMQGLELLAYFRNRAPLDDSGMPKDRFSAEMPDATLATLKIQPSEPRDSAVYFCASGLVYGQGKFFGPGTRLTVL.

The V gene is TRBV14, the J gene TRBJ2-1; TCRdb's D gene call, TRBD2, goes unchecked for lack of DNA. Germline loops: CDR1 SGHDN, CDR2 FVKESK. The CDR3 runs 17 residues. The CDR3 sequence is CASSSLAGLSSYNEQFF.

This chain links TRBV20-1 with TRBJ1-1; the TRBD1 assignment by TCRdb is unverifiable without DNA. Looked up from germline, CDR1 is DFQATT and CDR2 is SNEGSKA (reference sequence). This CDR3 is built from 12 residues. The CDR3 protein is CSPQTGDTEAFF.

The CDR3: CASSLQMGNTEAFF. V is TRBV7-8 and J is TRBJ1-1. Germline CDR1 reads SGHVS; CDR2 reads FQNEAQ. This CDR3 has 14 amino acids.

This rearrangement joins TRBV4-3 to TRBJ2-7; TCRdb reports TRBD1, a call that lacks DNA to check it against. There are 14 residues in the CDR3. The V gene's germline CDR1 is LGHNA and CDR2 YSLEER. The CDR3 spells CASSQTTGTNEQYF.